Listed below are T cell receptor beta chains from one sample, sequenced in a study of cytomegalovirus exposure and HLA in healthy donors. Measured with immunoSEQ multiplex PCR; TCRdb has only the in-frame clones, and not every one. Among 150,000 to 200,000 clones listed, 80% to 90% were seen once. The material sequenced was PBMCs. The source of these receptors is a woman younger than 35 in good health and CMV-seronegative. CDR3s include the opening cysteine and the closing phenylalanine or tryptophan. Fields, in order: clone size, J gene, V gene, D gene, CDR3 protein, CDR3 DNA. D genes are given only for firm matches. The size field is filled for only some rows; it gives once, few, many or a size class.

>.|TRBJ2-1|TRBV5-1|TRBD2
CASSPGTSVHNEQFF
TGCGCCAGCAGCCCCGGGACTAGCGTACACAATGAGCAGTTCTTC
>.|TRBJ1-2|TRBV2|.
CASSEGPANYGYTF
TGTGCCAGCAGTGAGGGCCCTGCTAACTATGGCTACACCTTC
>.|TRBJ1-3|TRBV10-3|.
CAISESPRDTIYF
TGTGCCATCAGTGAGTCCCCGAGGGACACCATATATTTT
>.|TRBJ2-7|TRBV2|.
CASSELTGSYEQYF
TGTGCCAGCAGTGAACTAACGGGCTCCTACGAGCAGTACTTC
>.|TRBJ1-1|TRBV4-2|.
CASSQDREGGAEAFF
TGTGCCAGCAGCCAAGATAGAGAAGGGGGGGCTGAAGCTTTCTTT
>.|TRBJ1-1|TRBV18|.
CASSPEGADRGFF
TGTGCCAGCTCACCGGAGGGAGCCGATCGTGGTTTCTTT
>few|TRBJ2-3|TRBV5-5|.
CASSLEGVQDTQYF
TGTGCCAGCAGCTTGGAGGGGGTTCAAGATACGCAGTATTTT
>.|TRBJ1-2|TRBV19|TRBD1
CASWGQASGGYTF
TGTGCCAGCTGGGGACAGGCGTCGGGGGGCTACACCTTC
>.|TRBJ2-7|TRBV5-5|TRBD2
CASSYQTSGSYEQYF
TGTGCCAGCAGCTATCAGACTAGCGGGAGCTACGAGCAGTACTTC
>.|TRBJ2-3|TRBV18|TRBD1
CASSLTGADTDTQYF
TGTGCCAGCTCCCTCACAGGGGCGGACACAGATACGCAGTATTTT
>.|TRBJ2-1|TRBV5-6|TRBD1
CASILTPADRPSYNEQFF
TGTGCCAGCATCCTAACCCCCGCGGACAGGCCCTCCTACAATGAGCAGTTCTTC
>.|TRBJ2-7|TRBV20-1|.
CSAREAYEQYF
TGCAGTGCCAGGGAAGCCTACGAGCAGTACTTC
>.|TRBJ1-1|TRBV6-1|.
CASSVRDTDTEAFF
TGTGCCAGCAGTGTAAGGGACACGGACACTGAAGCTTTCTTT
>.|TRBJ2-7|TRBV30|.
CAWRGDALSNEQYF
TGTGCCTGGAGGGGCGACGCTTTATCCAACGAGCAGTACTTC
>.|TRBJ2-2|TRBV9|TRBD2
CASSVAAGAPTGELFF
TGTGCCAGCAGCGTAGCGGCGGGAGCCCCCACCGGGGAGCTGTTTTTT
>.|TRBJ1-3|TRBV30|TRBD1
CAWGTGNENTIYF
TGTGCCTGGGGGACAGGGAATGAAAACACCATATATTTT